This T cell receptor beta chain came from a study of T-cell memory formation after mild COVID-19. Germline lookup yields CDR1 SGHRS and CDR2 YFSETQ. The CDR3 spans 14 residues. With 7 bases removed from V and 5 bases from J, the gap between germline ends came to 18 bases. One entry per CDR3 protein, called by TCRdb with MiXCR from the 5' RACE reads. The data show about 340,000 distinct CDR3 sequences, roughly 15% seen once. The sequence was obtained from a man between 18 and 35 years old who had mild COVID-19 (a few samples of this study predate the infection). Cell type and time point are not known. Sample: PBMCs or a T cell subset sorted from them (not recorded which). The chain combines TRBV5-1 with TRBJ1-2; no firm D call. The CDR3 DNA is TGCGCCAGCGCGCCTCCTACCGCCCGTTATGGCTACACCTTC. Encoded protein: CASAPPTARYGYTF.